This TCR beta chain is drawn from a study of T cell changes during pregnancy in multiple sclerosis. The assay was immunoSEQ multiplex PCR, and TCRdb's table has in-frame clones only and misses some. The top ten hold under 0.75% of the sample, which has about 36,000 clones, 88% seen once. V shed 0 bases and J shed 2 bases, with 16 bases lying between them. The germline gives CDR1 SGHDT, CDR2 YYEEEE. The length of the CDR3 is 17 residues. The rearrangement links TRBV5-6 to TRBJ2-3, with D tentatively TRBD2 (6 bases). The source material was CD4+ T cells from peripheral blood mononuclear cells, sampled in the first trimester of pregnancy. The TCR originated in a female donor with multiple sclerosis, enrolled in a pregnancy study. The CDR3 spells CASSLVGRGFFTDTQYF. DNA for the CDR3: TGTGCCAGCAGCTTGGTAGGTCGGGGGTTCTTCACAGATACGCAGTATTTT.